Listed below are T cell receptor beta chains from one sample, sequenced in a study of regulatory and conventional T cells in RAG deficiency. Libraries were prepared by immunoSEQ multiplex PCR; TCRdb keeps only in-frame clonotypes and omits some of them. The sample has 40,000 to 55,000 clones, 90% seen once. This sample also appeared in a second study, on regulatory T cells.

Sequenced: CD4+ effector T cells sorted from blood. These receptors came from a human donor in good health. Both conserved end residues are part of each CDR3. The D gene is left open where the match is weak. Expanded clones are given a class, and other clones once, few, many or no size at all.

V: TRBV6-4; J: TRBJ2-3; D: -; size: -; DNA: TGTGCCAGCAGCGTACGACTCATGGATCCTCCGGGGGCAGATACGCAGTATTTT; CDR3: CASSVRLMDPPGADTQYF
V: TRBV6-5; J: TRBJ1-2; D: TRBD1; size: -; DNA: TGTGCCAGCAGTTACCAGGGGACAGTATCTGGCTACACCTTC; CDR3: CASSYQGTVSGYTF
V: TRBV20-1; J: TRBJ1-2; D: -; size: -; DNA: TGCAGTACCAGGATAGGGGGGGGCTACACCTTC; CDR3: CSTRIGGGYTF
V: TRBV18; J: TRBJ2-1; D: -; size: -; DNA: TGTGCCAGCTCACCACAGGGGGGAGATAAGCAGTTCTTC; CDR3: CASSPQGGDKQFF
V: TRBV19; J: TRBJ1-3; D: TRBD1; size: few; DNA: TGTGCCAGTAGTAACCAGGGGGGCTCTGGAAACACCATATATTTT; CDR3: CASSNQGGSGNTIYF
V: TRBV6-5; J: TRBJ2-7; D: -; size: -; DNA: TGTGCCAGCAGTTACGGACTTGCCCGCGAGCAGTACTTC; CDR3: CASSYGLAREQYF
V: TRBV6-1; J: TRBJ1-5; D: -; size: -; DNA: TGTGCCAGCAGTGACGGGGGGTGGGGGACTAGCAATCAGCCCCAGCATTTT; CDR3: CASSDGGWGTSNQPQHF
V: TRBV29-1; J: TRBJ2-1; D: TRBD1; size: -; DNA: TGCAGCGCCCTTGACAGGGGGCGCCTCGATGAGCAGTTCTTC; CDR3: CSALDRGRLDEQFF
V: TRBV11-2; J: TRBJ1-2; D: -; size: once; DNA: TGTGCCAGCAGCCGACGGAGTAACTATGGCTACACCTTC; CDR3: CASSRRSNYGYTF
V: TRBV6-1; J: TRBJ1-1; D: -; size: -; DNA: TGTGCCAGCAGGGACAGTGAAGCTTTCTTT; CDR3: CASRDSEAFF
V: TRBV11-3; J: TRBJ2-1; D: TRBD2; size: -; DNA: TGTGCCAGCAGCCTGCGGGAGGGAAACAATGAGCAGTTCTTC; CDR3: CASSLREGNNEQFF
V: TRBV11-2; J: TRBJ1-2; D: TRBD1; size: -; DNA: TGTGCCAGCAGCTTAGGAGGGGGCAGGGGCGACTATGGCTACACCTTC; CDR3: CASSLGGGRGDYGYTF
V: TRBV6-1; J: TRBJ1-5; D: -; size: -; DNA: TGTGCCAGCAGTGAAGGAGCAGGGAGTAGGAGCAATCAGCCCCAGCATTTT; CDR3: CASSEGAGSRSNQPQHF
V: TRBV27; J: TRBJ2-5; D: TRBD2; size: -; DNA: TGTGCCAGCGGTTCTAGCGGGGGGTCCAGGACCCAGTACTTC; CDR3: CASGSSGGSRTQYF
V: TRBV5-6; J: TRBJ2-7; D: TRBD1; size: -; DNA: TGTGCCAGCAGCTGGGACAGGGCGGTCGAGCAGTACTTC; CDR3: CASSWDRAVEQYF
V: TRBV19; J: TRBJ1-1; D: -; size: once; DNA: TGTGCCAGTAGTGCCACGGTGAACACTGAAGCTTTCTTT; CDR3: CASSATVNTEAFF
V: TRBV15; J: TRBJ1-5; D: -; size: once; DNA: TGTGCCACCAGCAGAGAGGGGCTTTTAGGGAATCAGCCCCAGCATTTT; CDR3: CATSREGLLGNQPQHF
V: TRBV5-1; J: TRBJ2-7; D: -; size: -; DNA: TGCGCCAGCAGCAAGTCGGTCCAAGGGTACGAGCAGTACTTC; CDR3: CASSKSVQGYEQYF
V: TRBV18; J: TRBJ2-7; D: TRBD2; size: -; DNA: TGTGCCAGCTCACCGATTAGCGGGCTTGCGTCCTACGAGCAGTACTTC; CDR3: CASSPISGLASYEQYF
V: TRBV5-4; J: TRBJ2-2; D: -; size: -; DNA: TGTGCCAGCGGCGGCAGGGGGAACACCGGGGAGCTGTTTTTT; CDR3: CASGGRGNTGELFF